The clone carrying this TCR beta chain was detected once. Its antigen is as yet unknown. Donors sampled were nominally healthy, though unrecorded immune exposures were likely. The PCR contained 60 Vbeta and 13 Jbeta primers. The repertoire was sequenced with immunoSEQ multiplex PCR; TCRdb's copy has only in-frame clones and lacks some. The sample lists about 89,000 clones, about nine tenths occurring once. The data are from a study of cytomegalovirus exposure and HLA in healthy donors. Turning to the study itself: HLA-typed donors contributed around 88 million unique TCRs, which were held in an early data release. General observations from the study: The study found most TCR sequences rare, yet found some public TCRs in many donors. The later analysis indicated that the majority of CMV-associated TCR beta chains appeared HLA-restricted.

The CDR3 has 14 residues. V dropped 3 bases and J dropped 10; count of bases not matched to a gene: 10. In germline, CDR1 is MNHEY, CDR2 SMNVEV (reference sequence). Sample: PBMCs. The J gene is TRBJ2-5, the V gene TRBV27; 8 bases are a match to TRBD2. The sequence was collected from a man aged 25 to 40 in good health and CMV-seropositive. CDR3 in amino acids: CASSFSAGAPGQYF. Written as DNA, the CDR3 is TGTGCCAGCAGTTTTTCAGCGGGAGCTCCGGGCCAGTACTTC.